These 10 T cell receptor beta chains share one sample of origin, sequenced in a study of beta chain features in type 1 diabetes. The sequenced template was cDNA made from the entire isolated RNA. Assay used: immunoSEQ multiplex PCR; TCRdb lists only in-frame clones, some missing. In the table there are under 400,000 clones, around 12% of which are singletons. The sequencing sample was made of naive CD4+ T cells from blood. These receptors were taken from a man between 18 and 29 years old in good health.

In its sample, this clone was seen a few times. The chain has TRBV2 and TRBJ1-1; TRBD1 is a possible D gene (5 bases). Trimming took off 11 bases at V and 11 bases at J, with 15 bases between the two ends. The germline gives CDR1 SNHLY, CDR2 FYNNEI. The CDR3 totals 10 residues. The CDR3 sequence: CALGDRGAFF. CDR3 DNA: TGTGCCCTCGGAGACCGGGGGGCTTTCTTT.

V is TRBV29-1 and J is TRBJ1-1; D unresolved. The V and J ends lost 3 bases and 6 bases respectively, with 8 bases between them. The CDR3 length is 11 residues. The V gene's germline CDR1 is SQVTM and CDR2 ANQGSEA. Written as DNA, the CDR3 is TGCAGCGTTGAGCGGGTACCTGAAGCTTTCTTT. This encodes CSVERVPEAFF.

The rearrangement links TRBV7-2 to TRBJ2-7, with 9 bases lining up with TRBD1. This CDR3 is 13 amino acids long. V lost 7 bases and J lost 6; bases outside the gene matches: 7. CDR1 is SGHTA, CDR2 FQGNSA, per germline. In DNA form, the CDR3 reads TGTGCCAGCACCGGGACAGGGAAGAGCGAGCAGTACTTC. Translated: CASTGTGKSEQYF.

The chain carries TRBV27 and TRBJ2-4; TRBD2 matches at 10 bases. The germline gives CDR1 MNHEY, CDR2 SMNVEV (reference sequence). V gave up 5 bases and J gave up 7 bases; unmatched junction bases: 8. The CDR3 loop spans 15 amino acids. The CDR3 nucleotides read TGTGCCAGCAGTCCCACGGGACTAGCGTACAACATTCAGTACTTC. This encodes CASSPTGLAYNIQYF.

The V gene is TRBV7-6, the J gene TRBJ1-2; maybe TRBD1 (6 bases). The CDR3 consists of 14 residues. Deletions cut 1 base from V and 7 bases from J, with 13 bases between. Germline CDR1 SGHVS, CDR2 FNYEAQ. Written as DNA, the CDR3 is TGTGCCAGCAGCTTAGAGAGGGGGAAGGGTGGCTACACCTTC. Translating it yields CASSLERGKGGYTF.

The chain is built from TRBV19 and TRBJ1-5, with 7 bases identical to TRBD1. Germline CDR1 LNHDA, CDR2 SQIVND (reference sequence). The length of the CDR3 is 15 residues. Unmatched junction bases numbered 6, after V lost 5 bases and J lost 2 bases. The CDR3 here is CASSSQGEGNQPQHF. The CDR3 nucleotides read TGTGCCAGTAGTTCGCAGGGGGAAGGCAATCAGCCCCAGCATTTT.

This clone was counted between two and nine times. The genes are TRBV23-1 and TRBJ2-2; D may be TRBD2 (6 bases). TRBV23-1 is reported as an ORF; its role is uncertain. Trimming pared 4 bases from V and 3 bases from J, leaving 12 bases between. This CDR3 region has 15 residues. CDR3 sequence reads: CASSPLEGDTGELFF. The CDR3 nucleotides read TGCGCCAGCAGTCCCCTGGAGGGAGACACCGGGGAGCTGTTTTTT.

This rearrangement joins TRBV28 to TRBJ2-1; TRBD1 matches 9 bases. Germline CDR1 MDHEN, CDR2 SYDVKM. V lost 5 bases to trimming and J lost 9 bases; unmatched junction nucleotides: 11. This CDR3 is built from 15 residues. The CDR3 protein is CASSADRGIYREQFF. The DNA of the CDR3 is TGTGCCAGCAGTGCGGACAGGGGAATATACCGTGAGCAGTTCTTC.

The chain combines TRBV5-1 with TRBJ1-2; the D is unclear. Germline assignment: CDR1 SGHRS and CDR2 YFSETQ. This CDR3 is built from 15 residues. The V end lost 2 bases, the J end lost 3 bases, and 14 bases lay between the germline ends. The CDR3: CASSFGGSGDYGYTF. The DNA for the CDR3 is TGCGCCAGCAGCTTTGGAGGCAGCGGAGACTATGGCTACACCTTC.

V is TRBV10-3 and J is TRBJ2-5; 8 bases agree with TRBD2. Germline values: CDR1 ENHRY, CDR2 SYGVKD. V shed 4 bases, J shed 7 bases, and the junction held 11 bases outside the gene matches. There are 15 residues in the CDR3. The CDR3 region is CAISGGRAGVATQYF. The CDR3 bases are TGTGCCATCAGTGGGGGGAGAGCGGGGGTGGCGACCCAGTACTTC.